These 9 T cell receptor beta chains were sequenced from one sample in a study of blood T cells in healthy people across ages. The second PCR ran about 6 to 11 cycles with a sample-barcoded 5' primer and J-beta primers. TCRdb redid the calling of the 5' RACE reads with MiXCR, one entry per CDR3 protein. This sample has more than 700,000 distinct CDR3 sequences; less than 60% occur once, and the top ten carry roughly 18%. Source material: blood. The source of these receptors is a man older than 75 in good health.

The chain joins TRBV5-1 to TRBJ2-1, with 8 bases fitting TRBD2. The V segment lost 4 bases and the J segment 2 bases; nucleotides outside the gene matches: 11. The CDR3 runs 17 residues. The germline V gene has CDR1 SGHRS and CDR2 YFSETQ. For the CDR3, the DNA is TGCGCCAGCAGCCCTTCGGATAGCGGGATAGCCTACAATGAGCAGTTCTTC. It yields the protein CASSPSDSGIAYNEQFF.

This clonotype has more than one count but fewer than ten. The CDR3 sequence is CASRGEFGTEAFF. For the CDR3, the DNA is TGTGCCAGCAGGGGTGAGTTTGGGACTGAAGCTTTCTTT. The chain is built from TRBV25-1 and TRBJ1-1, with D uncertain. V lost 6 bases and J lost 5, with 13 bases in between. The CDR3 contains 13 residues. From germline, CDR1 is MGHDK and CDR2 SYGVNS.

In its sample, this clonotype was seen once. One base away lies a much larger clone, so this may be a sequencing read error. The V call is TRBV9, the J call TRBJ2-5; 10 nucleotides agree with TRBD2. CDR1 and CDR2 (germline): SGDLS, YYNGEE. V gave up 3 bases and J gave up 1 base; unmatched junction bases: 3. The CDR3 has 15 amino acids. This CDR3 reads CASSASGSTQETQYF. The CDR3 DNA follows: TGTGCCAGCAGCGCTAGCGGGAGTACCCAAGAGACCCAGTACTTC.

The rearrangement joins TRBV14 to TRBJ2-7; D is ambiguous. Trimming left V 4 bases short and J 2 bases short, with 15 bases between. Germline V CDR1 and CDR2: SGHDN, FVKESK. The CDR3 totals 15 residues. The CDR3 protein is CASSPLVGPAYEQYF. The CDR3, as DNA: TGTGCCAGCAGCCCCCTTGTAGGGCCGGCCTACGAGCAGTACTTC.

A word on this clonotype: One junction end disagrees with the germline gene, perhaps due to a read error. This chain links TRBV20-1 with TRBJ2-1, with 10 bases matching TRBD1. This CDR3 is built from 13 residues. CDR1 is DFQATT and CDR2 is SNEGSKA in the germline V gene (reference sequence). CDR3 sequence (DNA): TGCAGTGCGAGAGGGACAGGGGAATATGAGCAGTTCTTC. This codes for CSARGTGEYEQFF.

The rearrangement uses TRBV6-5 and TRBJ2-2, with a possible D match to TRBD2 (5 bases). The ends were cut back, 5 bases at V and 7 bases at J, with 14 bases in the middle. CDR3 length equals 14 residues. The V gene's germline CDR1 is MNHEY and CDR2 SVGAGI. CDR3 sequence reads: CASSPTRVRGELFF. CDR3 DNA: TGTGCCAGCAGTCCAACGAGGGTGCGCGGGGAGCTGTTTTTT.

This clonotype turned up a few times. The V gene is TRBV7-2, the J gene TRBJ2-5; 7 nucleotides align to TRBD1. The CDR3 runs to 15 residues. Germline V CDR1 and CDR2: SGHTA, FQGNSA. V lost 2 bases, J lost 5 bases, and 8 bases stayed unmatched. The CDR3 bases are TGTGCCAGCAGCTTAATAGGGGGCCGGCAGGAGACCCAGTACTTC. It encodes CASSLIGGRQETQYF.

This clonotype showed up just a few times. The gene calls are TRBV29-1 and TRBJ2-2, with D maybe TRBD2 (6 bases). The CDR3 has 14 residues. Germline CDR1 and CDR2: SQVTM and ANQGSEA. V gave up 5 bases and J gave up 6 bases, with 16 bases separating them. The CDR3 loop reads CSVQVGGLAGELFF. The CDR3 nucleotides read TGCAGCGTTCAGGTGGGGGGTTTGGCCGGGGAGCTGTTTTTT.

The chain links TRBV24-1 to TRBJ2-7, with D unclear. Germline assignment: CDR1 KGHDR and CDR2 SFDVKD. The CDR3 consists of 13 residues. V shed 3 bases and J shed 5 bases, with 10 bases lying between them. Here the CDR3 reads CATSDDLSHEQYF. The CDR3 DNA follows: TGTGCCACCAGTGATGATCTTTCCCACGAGCAGTACTTC.